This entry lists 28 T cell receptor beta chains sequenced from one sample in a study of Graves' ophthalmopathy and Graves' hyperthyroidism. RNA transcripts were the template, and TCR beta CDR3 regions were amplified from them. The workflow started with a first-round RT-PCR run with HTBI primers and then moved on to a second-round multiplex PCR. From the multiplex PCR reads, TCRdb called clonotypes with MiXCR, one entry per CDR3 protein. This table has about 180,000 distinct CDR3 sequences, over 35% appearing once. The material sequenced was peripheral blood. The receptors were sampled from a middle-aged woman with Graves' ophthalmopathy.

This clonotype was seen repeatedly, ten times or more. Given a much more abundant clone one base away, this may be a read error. This CDR3 reads CASSHGNQPQHF. In DNA form, the CDR3 reads TGTGCCAGCAGCCATGGTAATCAGCCCCAGCATTTT. The gene calls are TRBV4-2 and TRBJ1-5, with D unclear. From germline, CDR1 is LGHNA and CDR2 YNFKEQ. This CDR3 is built from 12 residues. Trimming pared 3 bases from V and 4 bases from J, leaving 4 bases between.

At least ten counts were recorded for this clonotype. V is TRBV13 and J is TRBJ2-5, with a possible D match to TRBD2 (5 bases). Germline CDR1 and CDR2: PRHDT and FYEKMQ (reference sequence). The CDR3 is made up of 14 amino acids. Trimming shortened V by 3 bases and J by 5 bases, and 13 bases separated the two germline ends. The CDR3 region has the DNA TGTGCCAGCAGCTTCGTTGGTGGGGAGGAGACCCAGTACTTC. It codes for CASSFVGGEETQYF.

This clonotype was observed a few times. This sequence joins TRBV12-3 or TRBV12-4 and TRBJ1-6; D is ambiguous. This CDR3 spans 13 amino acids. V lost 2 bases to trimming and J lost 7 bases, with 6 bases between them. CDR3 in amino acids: CASSLLENSPLHF. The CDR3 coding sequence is TGTGCCAGCAGTTTATTGGAGAATTCACCCCTCCACTTT.

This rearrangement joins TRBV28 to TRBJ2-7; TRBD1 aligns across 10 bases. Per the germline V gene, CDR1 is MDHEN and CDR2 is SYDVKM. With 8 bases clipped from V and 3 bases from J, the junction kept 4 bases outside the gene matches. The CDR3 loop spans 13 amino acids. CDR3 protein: CASFGTGDYEQYF. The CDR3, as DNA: TGTGCCAGCTTCGGGACAGGGGACTACGAGCAGTACTTC.

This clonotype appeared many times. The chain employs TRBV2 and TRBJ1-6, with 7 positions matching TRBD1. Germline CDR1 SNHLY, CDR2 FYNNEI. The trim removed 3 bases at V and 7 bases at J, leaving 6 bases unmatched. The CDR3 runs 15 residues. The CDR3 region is CASSEQGDWNSPLHF. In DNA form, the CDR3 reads TGTGCCAGCAGTGAGCAGGGGGATTGGAATTCACCCCTCCACTTT.

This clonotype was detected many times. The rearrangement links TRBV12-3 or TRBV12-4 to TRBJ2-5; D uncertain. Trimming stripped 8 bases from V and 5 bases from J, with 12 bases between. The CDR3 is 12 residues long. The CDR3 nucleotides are TGTGCCAGCGGGAAGGGTTGGGAGACCCAGTACTTC. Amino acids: CASGKGWETQYF.

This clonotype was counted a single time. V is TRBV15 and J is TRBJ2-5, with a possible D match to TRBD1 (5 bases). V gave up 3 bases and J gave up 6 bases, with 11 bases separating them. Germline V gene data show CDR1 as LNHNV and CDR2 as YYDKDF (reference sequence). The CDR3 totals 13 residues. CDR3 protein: CATSRSKGQTQYF. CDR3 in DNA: TGTGCCACCAGCAGGTCGAAGGGGCAGACCCAGTACTTC.

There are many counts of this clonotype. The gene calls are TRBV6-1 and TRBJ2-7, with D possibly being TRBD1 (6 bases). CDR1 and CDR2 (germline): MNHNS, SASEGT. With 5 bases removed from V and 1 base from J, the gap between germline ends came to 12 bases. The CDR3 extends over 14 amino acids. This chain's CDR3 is CASSTGSSSYEQYF. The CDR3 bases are TGTGCCAGCAGTACAGGGTCGTCATCCTACGAGCAGTACTTC.

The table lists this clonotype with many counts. This CDR3 is CASSVEATDSGNTIYF. The CDR3 DNA reads TGTGCCAGCAGCGTTGAAGCCACGGATTCTGGAAACACCATATATTTT. The chain has TRBV9 and TRBJ1-3; no clear D. Germline CDR1 SGDLS, CDR2 YYNGEE. The CDR3 consists of 16 residues. The V gene lost 2 bases and the J gene lost 1 base, with 13 bases spanning the gap.

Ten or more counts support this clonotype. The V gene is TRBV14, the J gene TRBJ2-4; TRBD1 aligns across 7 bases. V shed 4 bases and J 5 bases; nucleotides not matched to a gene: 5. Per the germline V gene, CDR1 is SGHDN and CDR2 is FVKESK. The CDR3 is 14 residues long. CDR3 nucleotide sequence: TGTGCCAGCAGCCTAACAGGGGTCGAAAACATTCAGTACTTC. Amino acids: CASSLTGVENIQYF.

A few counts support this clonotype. The CDR3 bases are TGTGCCAGCAGTTACGGACAGGGAGATGGCTACACCTTC. Protein sequence: CASSYGQGDGYTF. This chain uses TRBV6-2 or TRBV6-3 with TRBJ1-2, with 8 bases identical to TRBD1. The CDR3 has 13 amino acids. Looked up from germline, CDR1 is MNHEY and CDR2 is SVGEGT. V dropped 2 bases and J dropped 6; count of bases not matched to a gene: 2.

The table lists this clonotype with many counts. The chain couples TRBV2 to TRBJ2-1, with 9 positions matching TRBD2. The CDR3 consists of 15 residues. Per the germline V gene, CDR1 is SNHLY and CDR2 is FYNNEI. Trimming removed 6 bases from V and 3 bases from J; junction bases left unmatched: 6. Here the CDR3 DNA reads TGTGCCAGCAGCACGAGACTAGCGGTCTACAATGAGCAGTTCTTC. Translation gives CASSTRLAVYNEQFF.

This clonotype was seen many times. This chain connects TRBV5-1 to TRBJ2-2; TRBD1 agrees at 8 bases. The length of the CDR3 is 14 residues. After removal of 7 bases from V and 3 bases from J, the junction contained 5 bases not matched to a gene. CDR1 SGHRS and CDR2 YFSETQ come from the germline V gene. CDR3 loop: CASGPTGDTGELFF. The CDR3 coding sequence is TGCGCCAGCGGACCGACAGGGGACACCGGGGAGCTGTTTTTT.

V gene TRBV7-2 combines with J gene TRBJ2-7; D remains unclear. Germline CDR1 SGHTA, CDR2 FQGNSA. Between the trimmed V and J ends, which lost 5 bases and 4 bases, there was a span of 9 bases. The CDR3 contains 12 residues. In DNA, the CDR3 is TGTGCCAGCAGCCACGGCCGGTACGAGCAGTACTTC. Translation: CASSHGRYEQYF. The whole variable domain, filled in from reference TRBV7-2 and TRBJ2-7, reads GAGVSQSPSNKVTEKGKDVELRCDPISGHTALYWYRQSLGQGLEFLIYFQGNSAPDKSGLPSDRFSAERTGGSVSTLTIQRTQQEDSAVYLCASSHGRYEQYFGPGTRLTVT.

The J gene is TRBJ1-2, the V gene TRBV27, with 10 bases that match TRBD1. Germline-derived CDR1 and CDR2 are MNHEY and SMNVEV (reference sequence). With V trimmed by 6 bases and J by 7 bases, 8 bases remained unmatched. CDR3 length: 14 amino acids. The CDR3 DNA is TGTGCCAGCAGCCCCATGGGACAGGGGAGTGGCTACACCTTC. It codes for CASSPMGQGSGYTF.

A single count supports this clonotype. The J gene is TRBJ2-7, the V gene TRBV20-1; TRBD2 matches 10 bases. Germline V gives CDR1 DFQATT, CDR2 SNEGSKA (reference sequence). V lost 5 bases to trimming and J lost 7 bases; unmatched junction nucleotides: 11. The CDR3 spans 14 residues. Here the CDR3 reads CSASRLAGGGEQYF. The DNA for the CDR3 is TGCAGTGCTTCCCGACTAGCGGGCGGGGGGGAGCAGTACTTC.

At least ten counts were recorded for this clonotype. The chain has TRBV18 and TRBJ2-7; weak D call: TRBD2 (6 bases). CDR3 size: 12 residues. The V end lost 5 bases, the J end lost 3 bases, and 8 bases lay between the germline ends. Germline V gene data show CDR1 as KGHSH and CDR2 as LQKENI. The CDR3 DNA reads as TGTGCCAGCTCAGGAGGGAACTACGAGCAGTACTTC. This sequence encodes CASSGGNYEQYF.

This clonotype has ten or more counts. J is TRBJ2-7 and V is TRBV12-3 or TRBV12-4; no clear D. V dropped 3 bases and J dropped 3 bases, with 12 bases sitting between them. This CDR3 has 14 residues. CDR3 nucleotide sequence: TGTGCCAGCAGTTTGGGATTTACGAGCTACGAGCAGTACTTC. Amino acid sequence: CASSLGFTSYEQYF.

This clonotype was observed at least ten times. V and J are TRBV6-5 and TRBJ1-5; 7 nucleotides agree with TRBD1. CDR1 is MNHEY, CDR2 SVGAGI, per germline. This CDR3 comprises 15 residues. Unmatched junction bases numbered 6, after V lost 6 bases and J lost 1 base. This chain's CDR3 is CASRAGQSSNQPQHF. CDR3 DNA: TGTGCCAGCAGAGCGGGACAGAGCAGCAATCAGCCCCAGCATTTT.

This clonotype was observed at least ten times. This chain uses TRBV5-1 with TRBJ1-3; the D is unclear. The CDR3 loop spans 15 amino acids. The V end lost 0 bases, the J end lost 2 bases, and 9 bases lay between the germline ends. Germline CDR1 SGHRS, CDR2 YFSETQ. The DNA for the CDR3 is TGCGCCAGCAGCTTGGCTGGGGTCCCTGGAAACACCATATATTTT. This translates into CASSLAGVPGNTIYF.

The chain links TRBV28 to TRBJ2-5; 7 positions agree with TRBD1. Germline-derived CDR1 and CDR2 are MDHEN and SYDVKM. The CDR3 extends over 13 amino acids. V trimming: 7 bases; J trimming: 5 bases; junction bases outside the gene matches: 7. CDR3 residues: CASTLGQAETQYF. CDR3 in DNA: TGTGCCAGCACCTTAGGACAGGCGGAGACCCAGTACTTC.

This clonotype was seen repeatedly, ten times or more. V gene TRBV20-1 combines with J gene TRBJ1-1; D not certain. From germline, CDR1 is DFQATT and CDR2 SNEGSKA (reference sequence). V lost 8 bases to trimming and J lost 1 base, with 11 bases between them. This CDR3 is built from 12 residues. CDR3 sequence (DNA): TGCAGTACCTCCGACCCGAACACTGAAGCTTTCTTT. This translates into CSTSDPNTEAFF.

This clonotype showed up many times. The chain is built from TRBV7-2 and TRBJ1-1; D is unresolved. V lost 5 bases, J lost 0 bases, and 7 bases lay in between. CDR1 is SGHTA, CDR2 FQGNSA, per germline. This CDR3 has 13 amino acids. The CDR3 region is CASSQYMNTEAFF. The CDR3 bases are TGTGCCAGCAGCCAGTACATGAACACTGAAGCTTTCTTT.

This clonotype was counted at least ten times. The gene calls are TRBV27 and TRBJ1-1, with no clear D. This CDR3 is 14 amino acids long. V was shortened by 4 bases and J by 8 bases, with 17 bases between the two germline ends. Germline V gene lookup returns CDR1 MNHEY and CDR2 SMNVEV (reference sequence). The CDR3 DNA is TGTGCCAGCAGTTCCAGCCATCCGTCCGCGGAAGCTTTCTTT. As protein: CASSSSHPSAEAFF.

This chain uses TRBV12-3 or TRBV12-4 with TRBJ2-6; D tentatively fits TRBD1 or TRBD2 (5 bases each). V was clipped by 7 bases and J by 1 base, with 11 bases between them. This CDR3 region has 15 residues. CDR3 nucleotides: TGTGCCAGCAAAGGGACGGGGTCTGGGGCCAACGTCCTGACTTTC. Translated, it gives CASKGTGSGANVLTF.

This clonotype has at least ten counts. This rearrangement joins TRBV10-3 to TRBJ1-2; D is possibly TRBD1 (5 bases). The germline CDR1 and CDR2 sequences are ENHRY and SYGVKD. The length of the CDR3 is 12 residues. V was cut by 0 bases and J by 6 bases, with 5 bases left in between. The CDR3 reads CAISESGDGYTF. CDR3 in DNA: TGTGCCATCAGTGAGTCAGGGGATGGCTACACCTTC.

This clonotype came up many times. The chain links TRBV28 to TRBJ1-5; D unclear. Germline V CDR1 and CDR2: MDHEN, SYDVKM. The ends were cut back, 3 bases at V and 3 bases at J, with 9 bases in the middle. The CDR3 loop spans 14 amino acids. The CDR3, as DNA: TGTGCCAGCAGTTTTTCGGGGAACAATCAGCCCCAGCATTTT. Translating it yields CASSFSGNNQPQHF.

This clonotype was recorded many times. CDR3 nucleotide sequence: TGTGCCAGCAGTTACGTCAGAGATCAGCCCCAGCATTTT. It encodes CASSYVRDQPQHF. The chain carries TRBV6-5 and TRBJ1-5; D unresolved. Deletions cut 2 bases from V and 5 bases from J, with 7 bases between. Germline lookup yields CDR1 MNHEY and CDR2 SVGAGI. The CDR3 is 13 residues long.